Presented here are 9 T cell receptor beta chains from one specimen sequenced in a study of blood T cells in healthy people across ages. Sample-barcoded 5' priming and a J-beta primer mix drove a second PCR of roughly 6 to 12 cycles. Each CDR3 protein is one row after TCRdb ran MiXCR on the 5' RACE reads. The data show 1.5 million to 2 million distinct CDR3 sequences, 25% to 30% seen once. Sequenced sample: blood. The source of these receptors is a woman in her 30s in good health.

This clonotype appeared a few times. The rearrangement uses TRBV28 and TRBJ2-7, with D tentatively TRBD1 (5 bases). This CDR3 region has 15 residues. V dropped 4 bases and J dropped 2 bases, with 15 bases sitting between them. In germline, CDR1 is MDHEN, CDR2 SYDVKM. CDR3 nucleotide sequence: TGTGCCAGCAGTTCGGACACACTACTAACCTACGAGCAGTACTTC. Amino acids: CASSSDTLLTYEQYF.

V and J are TRBV27 and TRBJ2-3; D gene uncertain. V dropped 9 bases and J dropped 1 base, with 11 bases sitting between them. Germline V gives CDR1 MNHEY, CDR2 SMNVEV (reference sequence). There are 13 residues in the CDR3. CDR3 sequence (DNA): TGTGCCAGTCGGTTTTCTCGCACAGATACGCAGTATTTT. It encodes CASRFSRTDTQYF.

This clonotype was observed a few times. V is TRBV4-1 and J is TRBJ2-1; D uncertain. Germline CDR1 reads MGHRA; CDR2 reads YSYEKL. CDR3 size: 13 residues. V was cut by 0 bases and J by 6 bases, with 6 bases left in between. The CDR3 nucleotides read TGCGCCAGCAGCCAAGAGAGCCCCAATGAGCAGTTCTTC. It is translated as CASSQESPNEQFF.

Only a few counts were recorded for this clonotype. The chain is built from TRBV20-1 and TRBJ1-2; D not certain. The CDR3 length is 14 residues. Germline assignment: CDR1 DFQATT and CDR2 SNEGSKA (reference sequence). Between the trimmed V and J ends, which lost 3 bases and 8 bases, there was a span of 19 bases. The CDR3 region is CSASSGRPIGGYTF. In nucleotides, the CDR3 is TGCAGTGCTAGTTCCGGCAGGCCGATTGGAGGCTACACCTTC.

A note on this clonotype: At one end the junction does not follow the germline gene, possibly because of a read error. The rearrangement links TRBV4-1 to TRBJ2-7, with TRBD2 matching over 9 bases. The V gene's germline CDR1 is MGHRA and CDR2 YSYEKL. The CDR3 consists of 17 residues. The CDR3 region has the DNA TGCGCTAGCAGCCAAGTCAACGTAGCGGGAGACCCCTACGAGCAGTACTTC. Protein sequence: CASSQVNVAGDPYEQYF.

The sample holds many counts of this clonotype. J is TRBJ2-4 and V is TRBV29-1; TRBD1 matches 10 bases. With V trimmed by 3 bases and J by 8 bases, 4 bases remained unmatched. CDR1 and CDR2 from the germline V gene are SQVTM and ANQGSEA. The CDR3 is 13 amino acids. In DNA, the CDR3 is TGCAGCGTTGATCCTGGGACAGGGGACATTCAGTACTTC. As protein: CSVDPGTGDIQYF.

The V call is TRBV9, the J call TRBJ2-4, with D unclear. CDR1 SGDLS and CDR2 YYNGEE come from the germline V gene. The CDR3 loop spans 15 amino acids. V lost 0 bases to trimming and J lost 13 bases, with 20 bases between them. In DNA form, the CDR3 reads TGTGCCAGCAGCGTAGAGCTAAACTCCTACAATGAGCAGTACTTC. It is translated as CASSVELNSYNEQYF.

The gene calls are TRBV18 and TRBJ1-2; possible D gene TRBD1, 6 bases. The CDR3 covers 15 residues. The germline V gene has CDR1 KGHSH and CDR2 LQKENI. Trimming shortened V by 3 bases and J by 3 bases, and 14 bases separated the two germline ends. In nucleotides, the CDR3 is TGTGCCAGCTCACCCCCTGGGGGGCCATACTATGGCTACACCTTC. Its translation is CASSPPGGPYYGYTF.

This chain joins TRBV10-3 and TRBJ1-4; no reliable D call. Deletions cut 5 bases from V and 0 bases from J, with 10 bases between. The CDR3 has 15 residues. The germline V gene has CDR1 ENHRY and CDR2 SYGVKD. The CDR3, as DNA: TGTGCCATCAGTCGGGCAGCCACAACTAATGAAAAACTGTTTTTT. It codes for CAISRAATTNEKLFF.